One and the same sample provided the 13 T cell receptor beta chains below, sequenced in a study of OX40 agonist ivuxolimab in advanced cancers. Only in-frame clones appear in the TCRdb table, and some are missing; sequencing was by immunoSEQ multiplex PCR. The table includes about 70,000 clones, just over 85% detected once. The specimen was CD4+ or CD8+ T cells sorted from blood, collected in a trial of the OX40 agonist ivuxolimab. The receptors originated from an adult with an advanced solid tumor such as melanoma, head and neck, liver or kidney cancer.

V and J are TRBV19 and TRBJ2-3, with 7 bases aligning to TRBD2. With V trimmed by 10 bases and J by 4 bases, 14 bases remained unmatched. The CDR3 is made up of 15 amino acids. Germline V gene lookup returns CDR1 LNHDA and CDR2 SQIVND (reference sequence). The CDR3 protein is CATSETSMGPDTQYF. In DNA, the CDR3 is TGTGCCACGTCAGAGACTAGCATGGGGCCAGATACGCAGTATTTT.

In DNA form, the CDR3 reads TGTGCCAGCAGCCCCGGGGACAATGCTGAAGCTTTCTTT. Protein product: CASSPGDNAEAFF. The gene calls are TRBV6-1 and TRBJ1-1; possibly TRBD1 for D (6 bases). Looked up from germline, CDR1 is MNHNS and CDR2 is SASEGT. Trimming removed 6 bases from V and 6 bases from J, with 14 bases in between. The CDR3 runs 13 residues.

This chain links TRBV29-1 with TRBJ1-1; D remains ambiguous. V shed 5 bases and J shed 3 bases, with 13 bases lying between them. The CDR3 length is 13 residues. Germline CDR1 reads SQVTM; CDR2 reads ANQGSEA. The CDR3, as DNA: TGCAGCGTTAGCCCGGTCCTGGACACTGAAGCTTTCTTT. Encoded protein: CSVSPVLDTEAFF. The full variable domain, in which reference TRBV29-1 and TRBJ1-1 provide the parts outside the CDR3, is SAVISQKPSRDICQRGTSLTIQCQVDSQVTMMFWYRQQPGQSLTLIATANQGSEATYESGFVIDKFPISRPNLTFSTLTVSNMSPEDSSIYLCSVSPVLDTEAFFGQGTRLTVV.

This sequence joins TRBV7-9 and TRBJ1-2; TRBD1 agrees at 7 bases. CDR1 and CDR2 from the germline V gene are SEHNR and FQNEAQ (reference sequence). The CDR3 is 15 amino acids. V was pared by 0 bases and J by 6 bases, with 7 bases of the junction left unmatched. In nucleotides, the CDR3 is TGTGCCAGCAGCTTAGCCCGTAACAGGGGCCATGGCTACACCTTC. This translates into CASSLARNRGHGYTF. Full variable domain (remainder filled in from reference TRBV7-9 and TRBJ1-2): DTGVSQNPRHKITKRGQNVTFRCDPISEHNRLYWYRQTLGQGPEFLTYFQNEAQLEKSRLLSDRFSAERPKGSFSTLEIQRTEQGDSAMYLCASSLARNRGHGYTFGSGTRLTVV.

This chain joins TRBV7-2 and TRBJ1-2; 7 positions match TRBD1. This CDR3 is 13 amino acids long. CDR1 is SGHTA and CDR2 is FQGNSA in the germline V gene. V shed 4 bases and J 2 bases; nucleotides not matched to a gene: 1. The CDR3 DNA reads TGTGCCAGCAGCTCCAGGGGGAACTATGGCTACACCTTC. It is translated as CASSSRGNYGYTF. The full variable domain, with the rest looked up from reference TRBV7-2 and TRBJ1-2, is GAGVSQSPSNKVTEKGKDVELRCDPISGHTALYWYRQSLGQGLEFLIYFQGNSAPDKSGLPSDRFSAERTGGSVSTLTIQRTQQEDSAVYLCASSSRGNYGYTFGSGTRLTVV.

The gene calls are TRBV5-1 and TRBJ2-1, with 9 bases aligning to TRBD2. Looked up from germline, CDR1 is SGHRS and CDR2 is YFSETQ. This CDR3 is 17 amino acids long. J was trimmed by 4 bases and V by 0 bases; bases with no gene match: 8. As DNA, the CDR3 is TGCGCCAGCAGCTTGGCTTCTCTAGCGGGGACGTACAATGAGCAGTTCTTC. Translation: CASSLASLAGTYNEQFF.

This clone was recorded a few times. The chain joins TRBV9 to TRBJ1-2; no firm D call. The germline V gene encodes CDR1 SGDLS and CDR2 YYNGEE. There are 14 residues in the CDR3. V dropped 0 bases and J dropped 4 bases, with 10 bases sitting between them. Here the CDR3 DNA reads TGTGCCAGCAGCGTAGGTGCCCATTCCTATGGCTACACCTTC. This encodes CASSVGAHSYGYTF.

In nucleotides, the CDR3 is TGCGCCAGCAGCGAGGGACTAGCGGAGGTATTAGATGAGCAGTTCTTC. It specifies CASSEGLAEVLDEQFF. V is TRBV5-1 and J is TRBJ2-1, with 11 bases that match TRBD2. V lost 4 bases, J lost 8 bases, and 11 bases stayed unmatched. This CDR3 is built from 16 residues. Germline V gives CDR1 SGHRS, CDR2 YFSETQ.

Only one count was recorded for this clone. The chain uses TRBV19 and TRBJ1-5; D gene unclear. The V gene's germline CDR1 is LNHDA and CDR2 SQIVND (reference sequence). There are 17 residues in the CDR3. Trimming stripped 6 bases from V and 0 bases from J, with 18 bases between. The CDR3 DNA is TGTGCCAGTAGAAAACCGGGGAGAGGCAATAGCAATCAGCCCCAGCATTTT. Its translation is CASRKPGRGNSNQPQHF.

In the case of this clone: This same CDR3 is encoded by further DNA sequences in the sample. The V call is TRBV19, the J call TRBJ1-2, with D tentatively TRBD1 (6 bases). CDR3 size: 14 residues. V was pared by 0 bases and J by 8 bases, with 13 bases between. The germline V gene has CDR1 LNHDA and CDR2 SQIVND (reference sequence). The CDR3 DNA follows: TGTGCCAGTAGTATAGAAGGCAGGGGAGGCGGCTACACCTTC. Protein sequence: CASSIEGRGGGYTF.

V and J are TRBV28 and TRBJ2-7; D is possibly TRBD2 (5 bases). From germline, CDR1 is MDHEN and CDR2 SYDVKM. This CDR3 spans 13 amino acids. The ends were cut back, 8 bases at V and 4 bases at J, with 15 bases in the middle. CDR3 amino acids: CASVTRTPYEQYF. For the CDR3, the DNA is TGTGCCAGCGTAACTCGGACTCCTTACGAGCAGTACTTC.

The chain combines TRBV14 with TRBJ2-3; tentatively, D is TRBD1 (6 bases). With 6 bases removed from V and 5 bases from J, the gap between germline ends came to 12 bases. This CDR3 has 13 residues. From germline, CDR1 is SGHDN and CDR2 FVKESK. The CDR3 spells CASRLTGKDTQYF. The CDR3 nucleotides are TGTGCCAGCAGACTTACAGGGAAAGATACGCAGTATTTT.

This clone was seen only once. This chain uses TRBV7-3 with TRBJ1-1; D is unresolved. The CDR3 runs to 13 residues. Trimming shortened V by 1 base and J by 7 bases, and 10 bases separated the two germline ends. Germline V gives CDR1 SGHTA, CDR2 FQGTGA. Written as DNA, the CDR3 is TGTGCCAGCAGCTTAATCGTTGAGAGTGAAGCTTTCTTT. It specifies CASSLIVESEAFF.